A selection of T cell receptor beta chains follows, all from one sample in a study of T cell responses to AZD1222 COVID-19 vaccine. Clones were sequenced by immunoSEQ multiplex PCR, and TCRdb holds only the in-frame ones, with some missing. This sample carries around 100,000 clones, roughly 90% of them seen once, and the ten largest clones take around 1.2%. The specimen was peripheral blood, collected on day 0 of AZD1222 vaccination. These TCRs come from an adult in good health. Each CDR3 is given with its conserved first and last residue. D genes are given only for firm matches. Rows may omit the clone size; those that give it use once, few, many or a size class.

V gene	D gene	J gene	clone size	CDR3 protein	CDR3 DNA
TRBV5-3	TRBD2	TRBJ2-7	NA	CARSLDRTSGNYEQYF	TGTGCCAGAAGCTTGGATAGGACTAGCGGGAACTACGAGCAGTACTTC
TRBV19	NA	TRBJ2-2	NA	CASSSLSGELFF	TGTGCCAGTAGTAGCCTAAGTGGGGAGCTGTTTTTT
TRBV29-1	NA	TRBJ2-5	NA	CSADRALGSGETQYF	TGCAGCGCCGACCGGGCCCTCGGTAGTGGGGAGACCCAGTACTTC
TRBV12-3/TRBV12-4	NA	TRBJ2-5	few	CASSQLAYETQYF	TGTGCCAGCAGCCAACTAGCATATGAGACCCAGTACTTC
TRBV19	TRBD1	TRBJ1-2	NA	CASSQRQGNYGYTF	TGTGCCAGTAGTCAGAGACAGGGTAACTATGGCTACACCTTC
TRBV18	TRBD1	TRBJ1-4	NA	CASSPQDRGDEKLFF	TGTGCCAGCTCACCACAGGACAGGGGAGATGAAAAACTGTTTTTT
TRBV5-6	NA	TRBJ2-7	NA	CASSRDGGEQYF	TGTGCCAGCAGCCGGGACGGAGGCGAGCAGTACTTC
TRBV3-1/TRBV3-2	NA	TRBJ1-1	NA	CASSQGWGNTEAFF	TGTGCCAGCAGCCAAGGATGGGGGAACACTGAAGCTTTCTTT
TRBV30	TRBD2	TRBJ2-1	NA	CAWSVRRPSGEQFF	TGTGCCTGGAGTGTACGGAGGCCTAGCGGGGAGCAGTTCTTC
TRBV6-4	NA	TRBJ2-1	few	CASRLTASSYNEQFF	TGTGCCAGCCGACTAACTGCGAGCTCCTACAATGAGCAGTTCTTC
TRBV27	TRBD1	TRBJ2-7	NA	CASSFGTGTYEQYF	TGTGCCAGCAGTTTCGGGACAGGGACGTACGAGCAGTACTTC
TRBV28	NA	TRBJ2-7	NA	CASSLYAVPSYEQYF	TGTGCCAGCAGTTTATATGCAGTCCCATCCTACGAGCAGTACTTC
TRBV28	TRBD1	TRBJ1-2	NA	CASSFLRTGGFGYTF	TGTGCCAGCAGTTTTCTTAGGACAGGGGGTTTTGGCTACACCTTC
TRBV7-8	TRBD2	TRBJ2-7	NA	CASSRGLAGIMGTYEQYF	TGTGCCAGCAGCCGGGGACTAGCGGGGATCATGGGGACCTACGAGCAGTACTTC
TRBV7-2	NA	TRBJ1-1	NA	CASSLRGFTEAFF	TGTGCCAGCAGCTTAAGGGGATTCACTGAAGCTTTCTTT
TRBV2	NA	TRBJ1-2	NA	CASSEDPGGYGYTF	TGTGCCAGCAGTGAAGACCCGGGAGGCTATGGCTACACCTTC
TRBV28	NA	TRBJ2-7	NA	CASSQITYEQYF	TGTGCCAGCAGCCAGATAACCTACGAGCAGTACTTC
TRBV7-3	TRBD1	TRBJ2-6	NA	CASSQQGSGANVLTF	TGTGCCAGCAGCCAACAGGGGTCTGGGGCCAACGTCCTGACTTTC
TRBV6-6	NA	TRBJ1-1	NA	CASSYRVEGGTEAFF	TGTGCCAGCAGTTATCGGGTCGAGGGGGGCACTGAAGCTTTCTTT
TRBV10-3	TRBD1	TRBJ2-7	NA	CAISESWTGTEQYF	TGTGCCATCAGTGAGTCATGGACAGGGACCGAGCAGTACTTC
TRBV6-6	NA	TRBJ2-4	NA	CASSSAGKDIQYF	TGTGCCAGCAGTTCTGCAGGGAAAGACATTCAGTACTTC
TRBV6-2/TRBV6-3	NA	TRBJ1-1	NA	CASSRLYTEAFF	TGTGCCAGCAGTCGGCTGTACACTGAAGCTTTCTTT
TRBV11-2	NA	TRBJ2-3	NA	CASTTDSGTDTQYF	TGTGCCAGCACAACGGACAGCGGCACAGATACGCAGTATTTT
TRBV24-1	NA	TRBJ1-1	NA	CAIMSGMNTEAFF	TGTGCCATAATGAGCGGGATGAACACTGAAGCTTTCTTT
TRBV11-3	TRBD2	TRBJ2-1	few	CASSVSGASYNEQFF	TGTGCCAGCAGCGTTAGCGGGGCGTCCTACAATGAGCAGTTCTTC
TRBV5-5	TRBD1	TRBJ2-7	NA	CASSPGQGGEQYF	TGTGCCAGCAGCCCCGGACAGGGAGGCGAGCAGTACTTC
TRBV6-6	NA	TRBJ2-3	NA	CASSPQGTADTQYF	TGTGCCAGCAGTCCACAAGGGACGGCAGATACGCAGTATTTT
TRBV29-1	NA	TRBJ1-3	once	CSVLQSNTIYF	TGCAGCGTGCTACAGTCAAACACCATATATTTT
TRBV4-2	NA	TRBJ1-5	NA	CASSQDNEVSNQPQHF	TGTGCCAGCAGCCAAGACAACGAGGTTAGCAATCAGCCCCAGCATTTT
TRBV7-3	NA	TRBJ2-3	NA	CASSLTRDTQYF	TGTGCCAGCAGCTTAACTAGAGATACGCAGTATTTT
TRBV6-5	NA	TRBJ1-2	NA	CASRKEGANYGYTF	TGTGCCAGCAGGAAGGAAGGGGCCAACTATGGCTACACCTTC
TRBV7-9	TRBD1	TRBJ2-7	NA	CASSQPGQVIGYEQYF	TGTGCCAGCAGCCAACCGGGACAGGTGATTGGATACGAGCAGTACTTC
TRBV12-3/TRBV12-4	TRBD1	TRBJ2-1	NA	CASGTGNEQFF	TGTGCCAGTGGGACAGGGAATGAGCAGTTCTTC
TRBV7-8	NA	TRBJ2-1	NA	CASSFERYNEQFF	TGTGCCAGCAGCTTCGAGCGGTACAATGAGCAGTTCTTC
TRBV11-2	NA	TRBJ1-3	NA	CASSFGPSSGNTIYF	TGTGCCAGCAGCTTTGGGCCTAGCTCTGGAAACACCATATATTTT
TRBV5-6	NA	TRBJ1-1	NA	CASSLVGGVNTEAFF	TGTGCCAGCAGCTTGGTTGGAGGGGTGAACACTGAAGCTTTCTTT
TRBV11-3	TRBD2	TRBJ2-3	NA	CASSLGLAGGTDTQYF	TGTGCCAGCAGCCTCGGACTAGCGGGGGGCACAGATACGCAGTATTTT
TRBV19	NA	TRBJ2-1	NA	CASSMGSSYNEQFF	TGTGCCAGTAGTATGGGGAGCTCCTACAATGAGCAGTTCTTC
TRBV28	NA	TRBJ2-6	NA	CAGAAQPGSGANVLTF	TGTGCCGGAGCAGCGCAGCCTGGCTCTGGGGCCAACGTCCTGACTTTC
TRBV7-2	NA	TRBJ2-2	once	CASSLPGTGELFF	TGTGCCAGCAGCTTACCGGGGACCGGGGAGCTGTTTTTT
TRBV7-2	NA	TRBJ2-7	NA	CASSLIHGSYEQYF	TGTGCCAGCAGCTTAATACATGGATCCTACGAGCAGTACTTC
TRBV11-2	NA	TRBJ1-5	NA	CASSLDSFDQPQHF	TGTGCCAGCAGCTTAGACAGTTTTGATCAGCCCCAGCATTTT
TRBV28	NA	TRBJ2-6	NA	CASSTLPSGANVLTF	TGTGCCAGCAGTACCCTCCCCTCTGGGGCCAACGTCCTGACTTTC
TRBV9	NA	TRBJ1-1	NA	CASAKGSNTEAFF	TGTGCCAGCGCAAAGGGCTCTAACACTGAAGCTTTCTTT
TRBV7-2	NA	TRBJ1-4	NA	CASSPQRAGDEKLFF	TGTGCCAGCAGCCCACAGCGGGCAGGGGATGAAAAACTGTTTTTT
TRBV2	TRBD2	TRBJ2-2	NA	CASTIGRPGELFF	TGTGCCAGCACCATCGGGAGGCCCGGGGAGCTGTTTTTT
TRBV5-5	NA	TRBJ1-3	NA	CASSLVLGQNSGNTIYF	TGTGCCAGCAGCTTGGTTCTAGGACAGAACTCTGGAAACACCATATATTTT
TRBV7-2	TRBD1	TRBJ2-7	NA	CASSSRQGFGEQYF	TGTGCCAGCAGCTCCCGACAGGGCTTTGGGGAGCAGTACTTC
TRBV7-2	NA	TRBJ1-1	NA	CASSTRGGTEAFF	TGTGCCAGCAGCACCCGGGGGGGGACTGAAGCTTTCTTT
TRBV9	NA	TRBJ1-2	NA	CASSVEGRGDYGYTF	TGTGCCAGCAGCGTAGAGGGGAGGGGGGATTATGGCTACACCTTC
TRBV2	TRBD1	TRBJ2-5	NA	CASRTQTGGGETQYF	TGTGCCAGCAGGACGCAGACAGGGGGGGGAGAGACCCAGTACTTC
TRBV4-3	TRBD2	TRBJ2-1	NA	CASSQELAGVNEQFF	TGCGCCAGCAGCCAGGAACTAGCGGGAGTCAATGAGCAGTTCTTC
TRBV18	TRBD1	TRBJ2-6	NA	CASSRLGQGAPGANVLTF	TGTGCCAGCTCACGCCTGGGACAGGGGGCTCCCGGGGCCAACGTCCTGACTTTC
TRBV29-1	NA	TRBJ2-7	NA	CSVDSGTAGTNSYEQYF	TGCAGCGTTGATTCCGGGACAGCCGGGACTAACTCCTACGAGCAGTACTTC
TRBV7-3	TRBD1	TRBJ1-1	NA	CASSSQGGQLNTEAFF	TGTGCCAGCAGCTCCCAGGGGGGACAGCTGAACACTGAAGCTTTCTTT
TRBV5-1	TRBD1	TRBJ1-3	NA	CASSSGQISGNTIYF	TGCGCCAGCAGCTCGGGACAGATCTCTGGAAACACCATATATTTT
TRBV11-3	NA	TRBJ2-5	once	CASSFSVGGGETQYF	TGTGCCAGCAGCTTTAGCGTTGGGGGTGGGGAGACCCAGTACTTC
TRBV5-6	TRBD1	TRBJ2-3	NA	CASSRGQRRGTDTQYF	TGTGCCAGCAGCAGGGGACAGCGAAGAGGGACAGATACGCAGTATTTT
TRBV6-2/TRBV6-3	NA	TRBJ2-3	NA	CASSYRADTQYF	TGTGCCAGCAGTTACAGGGCAGATACGCAGTATTTT